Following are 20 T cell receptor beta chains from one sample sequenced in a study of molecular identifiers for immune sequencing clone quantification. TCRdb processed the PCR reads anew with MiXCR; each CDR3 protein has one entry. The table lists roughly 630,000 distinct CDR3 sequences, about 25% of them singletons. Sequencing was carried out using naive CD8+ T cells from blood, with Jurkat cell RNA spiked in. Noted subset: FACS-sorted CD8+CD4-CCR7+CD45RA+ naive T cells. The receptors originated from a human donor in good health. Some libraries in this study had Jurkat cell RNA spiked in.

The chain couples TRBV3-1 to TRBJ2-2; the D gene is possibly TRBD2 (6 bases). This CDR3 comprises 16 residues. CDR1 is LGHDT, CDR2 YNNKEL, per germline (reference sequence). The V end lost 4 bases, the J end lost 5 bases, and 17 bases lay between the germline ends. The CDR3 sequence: CASSLLGLPQTGELFF. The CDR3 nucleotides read TGTGCCAGCAGCCTCCTTGGACTACCCCAAACCGGGGAGCTGTTTTTT.

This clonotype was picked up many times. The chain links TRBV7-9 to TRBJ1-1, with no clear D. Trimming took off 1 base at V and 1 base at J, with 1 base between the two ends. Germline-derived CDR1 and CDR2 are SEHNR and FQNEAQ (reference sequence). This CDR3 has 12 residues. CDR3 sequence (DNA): TGTGCCAGCAGCTTAGAGAACACTGAAGCTTTCTTT. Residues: CASSLENTEAFF.

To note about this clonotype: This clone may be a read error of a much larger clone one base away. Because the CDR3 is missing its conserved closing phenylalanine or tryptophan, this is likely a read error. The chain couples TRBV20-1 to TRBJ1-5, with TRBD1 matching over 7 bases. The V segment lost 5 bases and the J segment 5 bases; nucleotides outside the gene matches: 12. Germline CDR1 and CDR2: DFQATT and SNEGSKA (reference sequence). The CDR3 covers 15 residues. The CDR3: CSALMRGGLYQPQHL. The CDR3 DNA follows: TGCAGTGCTCTAATGCGAGGGGGCCTGTATCAGCCCCAGCATCTT.

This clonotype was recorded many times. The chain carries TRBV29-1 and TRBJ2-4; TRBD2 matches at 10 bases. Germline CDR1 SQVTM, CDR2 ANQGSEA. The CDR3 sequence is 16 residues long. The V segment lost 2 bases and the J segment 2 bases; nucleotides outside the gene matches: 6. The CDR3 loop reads CSVESGGGPSKNIQYF. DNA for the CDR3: TGCAGCGTTGAAAGCGGGGGGGGGCCCTCCAAAAACATTCAGTACTTC. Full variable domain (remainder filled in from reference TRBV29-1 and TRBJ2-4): SAVISQKPSRDICQRGTSLTIQCQVDSQVTMMFWYRQQPGQSLTLIATANQGSEATYESGFVIDKFPISRPNLTFSTLTVSNMSPEDSSIYLCSVESGGGPSKNIQYFGAGTRLSVL.

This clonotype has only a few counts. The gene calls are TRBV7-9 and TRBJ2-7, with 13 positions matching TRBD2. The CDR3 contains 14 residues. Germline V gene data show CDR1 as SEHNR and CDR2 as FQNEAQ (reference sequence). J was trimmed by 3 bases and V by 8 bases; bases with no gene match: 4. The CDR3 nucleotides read TGTGCCAGCGGCGGGACTAGCGGGGACTACGAGCAGTACTTC. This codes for CASGGTSGDYEQYF.

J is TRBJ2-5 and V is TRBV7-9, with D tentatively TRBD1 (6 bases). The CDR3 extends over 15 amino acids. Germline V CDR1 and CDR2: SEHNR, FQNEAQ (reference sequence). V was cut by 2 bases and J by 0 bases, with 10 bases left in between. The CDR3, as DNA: TGTGCCAGCAGCTTAAGTAGGGGGAACCAAGAGACCCAGTACTTC. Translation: CASSLSRGNQETQYF.

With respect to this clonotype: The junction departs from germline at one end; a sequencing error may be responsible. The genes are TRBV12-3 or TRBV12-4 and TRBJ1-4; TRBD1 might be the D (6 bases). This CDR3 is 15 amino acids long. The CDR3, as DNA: TGTGCCAGCAGTCCCCCGGGAGGGGGTTGGGAAAAACCGTTTTTT. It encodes CASSPPGGGWEKPFF.

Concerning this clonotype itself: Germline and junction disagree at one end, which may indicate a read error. This CDR3 reads CASSIDREWVNTRELFF. The CDR3 DNA follows: TGTGCCAGTAGTATAGATCGAGAGTGGGTGAACACCAGGGAGCTGTTTTTT. This rearrangement joins TRBV19 to TRBJ2-2, with D hard to call. In germline, CDR1 is LNHDA, CDR2 SQIVND (reference sequence). This CDR3 region has 17 residues. The complete variable domain, with remaining parts taken from reference TRBV19 and TRBJ2-2, reads DGGITQSPKYLFRKEGQNVTLSCEQNLNHDAMYWYRQDPGQGLRLIYYSQIVNDFQKGDIAEGYSVSREKKESFPLTVTSAQKNPTAFYLCASSIDREWVNTRELFFGEGSRLTVL.

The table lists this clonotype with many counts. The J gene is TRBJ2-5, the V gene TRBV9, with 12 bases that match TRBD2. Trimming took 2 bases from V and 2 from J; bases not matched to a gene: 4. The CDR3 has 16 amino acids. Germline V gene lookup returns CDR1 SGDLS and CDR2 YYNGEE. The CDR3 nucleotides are TGTGCCAGCAGCGTTACTAGCGGGGGGTTTCAAGAGACCCAGTACTTC. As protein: CASSVTSGGFQETQYF.

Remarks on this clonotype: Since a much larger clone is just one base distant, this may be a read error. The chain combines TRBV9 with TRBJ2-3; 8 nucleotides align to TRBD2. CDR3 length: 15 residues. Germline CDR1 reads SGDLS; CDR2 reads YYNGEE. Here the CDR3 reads CASGGAGGGTDAQYF. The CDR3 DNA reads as TGTGCCAGCGGTGGGGCGGGAGGAGGTACAGATGCGCAGTATTTT.

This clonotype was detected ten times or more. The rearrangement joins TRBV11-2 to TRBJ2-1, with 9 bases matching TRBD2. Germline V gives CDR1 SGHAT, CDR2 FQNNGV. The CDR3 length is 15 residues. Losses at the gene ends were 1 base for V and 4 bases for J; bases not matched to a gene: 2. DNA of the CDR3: TGTGCCAGCAGCTTAGGACTAGCGGAGTACAATGAGCAGTTCTTC. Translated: CASSLGLAEYNEQFF.

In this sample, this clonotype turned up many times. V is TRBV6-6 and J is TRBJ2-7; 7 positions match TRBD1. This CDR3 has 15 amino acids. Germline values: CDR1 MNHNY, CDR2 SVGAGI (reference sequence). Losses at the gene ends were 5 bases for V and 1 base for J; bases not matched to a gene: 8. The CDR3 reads CASSLGQVSSYEQYF. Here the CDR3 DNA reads TGTGCCAGCAGTCTTGGACAGGTGTCTTCCTACGAGCAGTACTTC.

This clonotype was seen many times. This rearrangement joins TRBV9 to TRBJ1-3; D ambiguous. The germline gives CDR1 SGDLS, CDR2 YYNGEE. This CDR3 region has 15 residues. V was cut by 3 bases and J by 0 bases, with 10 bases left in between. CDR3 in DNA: TGTGCCAGCAGCGCAGACGGCAACTCTGGAAACACCATATATTTT. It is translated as CASSADGNSGNTIYF.

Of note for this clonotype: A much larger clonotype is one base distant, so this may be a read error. The CDR3 DNA is TGTGCCAGCGTACCGGAACAGGGCCCCCCTGAAGCTTTCTTT. It encodes CASVPEQGPPEAFF. The chain couples TRBV16 to TRBJ1-1, with a weak D call TRBD1 (6 bases). Trimming removed 8 bases from V and 6 bases from J, with 19 bases in between. This CDR3 is 14 amino acids long. Germline CDR1 KGHSY, CDR2 FQNENV.

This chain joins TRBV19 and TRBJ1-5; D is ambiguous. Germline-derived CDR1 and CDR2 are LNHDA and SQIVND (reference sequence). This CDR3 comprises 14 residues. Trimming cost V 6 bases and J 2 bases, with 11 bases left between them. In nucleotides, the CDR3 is TGTGCCAGTAGCTGTGGTGTGGGCAATCAGCCCCAGCATTTT. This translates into CASSCGVGNQPQHF.

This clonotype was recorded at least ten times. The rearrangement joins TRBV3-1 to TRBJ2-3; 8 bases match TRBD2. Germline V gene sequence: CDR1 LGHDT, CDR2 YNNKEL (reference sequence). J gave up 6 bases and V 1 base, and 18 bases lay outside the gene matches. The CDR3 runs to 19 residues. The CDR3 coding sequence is TGTGCCAGCAGCCAAGCCTTCACCCCCAATAGCGGGGTACGGGATACGCAGTATTTT. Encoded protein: CASSQAFTPNSGVRDTQYF.

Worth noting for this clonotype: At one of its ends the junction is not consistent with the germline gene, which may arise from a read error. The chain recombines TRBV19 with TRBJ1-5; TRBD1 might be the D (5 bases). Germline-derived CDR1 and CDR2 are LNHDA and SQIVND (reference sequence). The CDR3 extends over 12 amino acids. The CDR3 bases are TGTGCCAGTAACGCGGTTCGACAGCTCCAGCATTTT. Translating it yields CASNAVRQLQHF.

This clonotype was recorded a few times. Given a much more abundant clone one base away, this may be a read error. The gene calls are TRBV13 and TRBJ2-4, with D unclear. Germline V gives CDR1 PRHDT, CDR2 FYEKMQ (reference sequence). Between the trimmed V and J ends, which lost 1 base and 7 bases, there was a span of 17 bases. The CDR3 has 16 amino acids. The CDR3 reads CASSLEARCRINIQYF. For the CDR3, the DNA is TGTGCCAGCAGCTTAGAAGCAAGGTGCCGCATTAACATTCAGTACTTC.

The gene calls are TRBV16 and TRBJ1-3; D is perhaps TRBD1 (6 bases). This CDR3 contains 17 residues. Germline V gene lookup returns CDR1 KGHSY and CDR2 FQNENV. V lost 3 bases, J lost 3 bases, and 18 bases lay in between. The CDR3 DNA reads TGTGCCAGCAGCCAGGCCGGGCCAGGGGAATTTGGAAACACCATATATTTT. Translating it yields CASSQAGPGEFGNTIYF.

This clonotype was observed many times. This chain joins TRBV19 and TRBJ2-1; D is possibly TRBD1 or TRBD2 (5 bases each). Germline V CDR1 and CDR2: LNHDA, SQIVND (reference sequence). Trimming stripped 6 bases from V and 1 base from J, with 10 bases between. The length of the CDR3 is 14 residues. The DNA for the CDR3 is TGTGCCAGTAGCCCGGGACCTTCCTACAATGAGCAGTTCTTC. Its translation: CASSPGPSYNEQFF. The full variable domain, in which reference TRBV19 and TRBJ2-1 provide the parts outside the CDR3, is DGGITQSPKYLFRKEGQNVTLSCEQNLNHDAMYWYRQDPGQGLRLIYYSQIVNDFQKGDIAEGYSVSREKKESFPLTVTSAQKNPTAFYLCASSPGPSYNEQFFGPGTRLTVL.